This entry lists 10 T cell receptor beta chains sequenced from one sample in a study of T cell responses to AZD1222 COVID-19 vaccine. Method: immunoSEQ multiplex PCR; TCRdb's copy keeps in-frame clones and lacks some. The sample consists of some 150,000 clones, 80% to 95% of them appearing once. Source: peripheral blood, taken on day 0 of MenACWY control vaccination. The receptors come from an adult in good health.

The chain carries TRBV28 and TRBJ2-3; TRBD2 is a possible D gene (6 bases). Germline CDR1 reads MDHEN; CDR2 reads SYDVKM. V shed 6 bases and J shed 2 bases, with 12 bases lying between them. The CDR3 length is 14 residues. The CDR3 DNA reads as TGTGCCAGCAGGGACTGGGGGGACACAGATACGCAGTATTTT. Its protein is CASRDWGDTDTQYF. The full variable domain, in which reference TRBV28 and TRBJ2-3 provide the parts outside the CDR3, is DVKVTQSSRYLVKRTGEKVFLECVQDMDHENMFWYRQDPGLGLRLIYFSYDVKMKEKGDIPEGYSVSREKKERFSLILESASTNQTSMYLCASRDWGDTDTQYFGPGTRLTVL.

This clone was picked up one time. The J gene is TRBJ2-1, the V gene TRBV3-1 (or the pseudogene TRBV3-2); D may be TRBD1 or TRBD2 (5 bases each). Trimming shortened V by 6 bases and J by 1 base, and 13 bases separated the two germline ends. Germline V lookup: CDR1 LGHDT, CDR2 YNNKEL (reference sequence). The CDR3 contains 15 residues. The CDR3 region is CASRRDPDSYNEQFF. DNA for the CDR3: TGTGCCAGCAGACGGGACCCTGATTCCTACAATGAGCAGTTCTTC.

This chain links TRBV19 with TRBJ1-5; possibly TRBD1 for D (5 bases). V lost 3 bases to trimming and J lost 6 bases, with 24 bases between them. Per the germline V gene, CDR1 is LNHDA and CDR2 is SQIVND (reference sequence). The CDR3 covers 18 residues. The CDR3 bases are TGTGCCAGTAGTATCGACCCAGGGACGGTGGGGAGTGGTCAGCCCCAGCATTTT. This codes for CASSIDPGTVGSGQPQHF.

The chain employs TRBV12-5 and TRBJ1-2, with 8 bases matching TRBD1. The CDR3 consists of 16 residues. Germline lookup yields CDR1 LGHNT and CDR2 FRNRAP. The V and J ends lost 2 bases and 6 bases, in that order; junction bases with no gene match: 11. As DNA, the CDR3 is TGTGCTAGTGGTTTGAATGATGGCAGGGGGCGACATGGCTACACCTTC. This gives the protein CASGLNDGRGRHGYTF.

Remarks on this clone: One junction end does not reproduce the germline sequence, and a read error may be involved. V usage is TRBV7-3 and J usage is TRBJ2-2; TRBD1 matches at 11 bases. The V gene's germline CDR1 is SGHTA and CDR2 FQGTGA. This CDR3 is 18 amino acids long. The CDR3 DNA is TGTGCCAGCAGCTTGTCCTCCATTAGGACAGGGGGCACCGGGGAGCTATTTTTT. Translation gives CASSLSSIRTGGTGELFF.

In its sample, this clone was seen once. The gene calls are TRBV30 and TRBJ2-1; D is uncertain. Trimming shortened V by 1 base and J by 4 bases, and 8 bases separated the two germline ends. Germline CDR1 and CDR2: GTSNPN and SVGIG (reference sequence). The CDR3 totals 13 residues. This CDR3 reads CAWSEATYNEQFF. For the CDR3, the DNA is TGTGCCTGGAGTGAGGCGACTTACAATGAGCAGTTCTTC.

There are a few counts of this clone. The chain employs TRBV6-1 and TRBJ1-5; the D is unclear. From germline, CDR1 is MNHNS and CDR2 SASEGT. The CDR3 has 17 amino acids. V was trimmed by 0 bases and J by 2 bases, leaving 14 bases between them. CDR3 coding DNA: TGTGCCAGCAGTGAAGCGCAGGTGGGTCGGGGCAATCAGCCCCAGCATTTT. It specifies CASSEAQVGRGNQPQHF.

J is TRBJ2-3 and V is TRBV9, with 11 bases lining up with TRBD2. The V and J ends lost 4 bases and 7 bases, in that order; junction bases with no gene match: 14. CDR3 length equals 17 residues. Looked up from germline, CDR1 is SGDLS and CDR2 is YYNGEE. The CDR3 is CASSPSMTSGATHTQYF. CDR3 bases: TGTGCCAGCAGCCCTAGCATGACTAGCGGGGCCACCCATACGCAGTATTTT.

This chain connects TRBV7-2 to TRBJ2-1, with 8 positions matching TRBD2. Germline CDR1 SGHTA, CDR2 FQGNSA. The CDR3 has 16 amino acids. J was trimmed by 3 bases and V by 3 bases; bases with no gene match: 7. The CDR3 loop is CASSFILAGSYNEQFF. The CDR3 DNA follows: TGTGCCAGCAGCTTTATCTTAGCGGGAAGCTACAATGAGCAGTTCTTC.

The CDR3 DNA follows: TGTGCCATCAAACGGGACGGCTTACAAGAGACCCAGTACTTC. This translates into CAIKRDGLQETQYF. The J gene is TRBJ2-5, the V gene TRBV10-3; either TRBD1 or TRBD2 may fit D (5 bases each). This CDR3 has 14 residues. Germline CDR1 and CDR2: ENHRY and SYGVKD. V was shortened by 7 bases and J by 2 bases, with 14 bases between the two germline ends.